Each of the 20 T cell receptor beta chains below was sequenced from the same sample in a study of CD8 T cells in ankylosing spondylitis. TCRdb analysed the 5' RACE reads with MiXCR anew, one entry per CDR3 protein. The repertoire includes some 250,000 distinct CDR3 sequences, more than 20% of them detected once, and around 0.64% sits in the top ten. The sequencing input was blood, either unsorted or a sorted T cell fraction (not recorded which). The receptors were gathered from a male donor with ankylosing spondylitis or in good health (not recorded which).

This clonotype was found many times. The J gene is TRBJ2-3, the V gene TRBV12-3 or TRBV12-4, with TRBD1 identical over 7 bases. The ends lost 6 bases at V and 6 bases at J; junction bases unmatched: 3. This CDR3 is 12 amino acids long. CDR3 DNA: TGTGCCAGCAGCCAACAGGGGGATACGCAGTATTTT. The encoded protein is CASSQQGDTQYF.

The chain uses TRBV24-1 and TRBJ1-2; D remains ambiguous. The CDR3 is made up of 16 amino acids. V gave up 4 bases and J gave up 4 bases, with 18 bases separating them. Germline V gene sequence: CDR1 KGHDR, CDR2 SFDVKD. CDR3 amino acids: CATSDPDADWGYGYTF. As DNA, the CDR3 is TGTGCCACCAGTGACCCGGACGCCGATTGGGGCTATGGCTACACCTTC.

This clonotype was seen a few times. The chain is built from TRBV12-3 or TRBV12-4 and TRBJ1-4; D gene ambiguous. Trimming stripped 5 bases from V and 7 bases from J, with 17 bases between. The CDR3 is made up of 15 amino acids. The CDR3 coding sequence is TGTGCCAGCAGTCGGTCCAAGCGGAACTTTGAAAAACTGTTTTTT. This gives the protein CASSRSKRNFEKLFF.

This sequence joins TRBV5-1 and TRBJ2-3; no definite D call. The V and J ends lost 0 bases and 0 bases respectively, with 11 bases between them. This CDR3 has 16 residues. Germline CDR1 is SGHRS and CDR2 is YFSETQ. Here the CDR3 DNA reads TGCGCCAGCAGCTTGGATCCGGCGGCTAGCACAGATACGCAGTATTTT. Protein sequence: CASSLDPAASTDTQYF.

There are many counts of this clonotype. The chain uses TRBV5-1 and TRBJ2-1, with TRBD1 matching over 10 bases. CDR3 length: 17 residues. Germline V gene sequence: CDR1 SGHRS, CDR2 YFSETQ. V dropped 5 bases and J dropped 4; count of bases not matched to a gene: 12. CDR3 amino acids: CASRINWGDRGYNEQFF. The DNA for the CDR3 is TGCGCCAGCAGGATCAACTGGGGGGACAGGGGTTACAATGAGCAGTTCTTC.

The chain recombines TRBV20-1 with TRBJ2-5; D unclear. CDR3 length: 11 amino acids. Trimming removed 7 bases at V and 2 bases at J, with 8 bases between. Germline V gives CDR1 DFQATT, CDR2 SNEGSKA (reference sequence). The CDR3 sequence: CSGLGQETQYF. CDR3 nucleotides: TGCAGTGGTCTGGGGCAAGAGACCCAGTACTTC.

This clonotype was observed at least ten times. The chain has TRBV11-2 and TRBJ2-5; D remains unclear. Germline V gives CDR1 SGHAT, CDR2 FQNNGV. Trimming shortened V by 5 bases and J by 5 bases, and 12 bases separated the two germline ends. This CDR3 has 13 amino acids. The CDR3 protein is CASSLDWRETQYF. The CDR3 nucleotides read TGTGCCAGCAGCCTCGACTGGCGGGAGACCCAGTACTTC.

This clonotype has ten or more counts. The V gene is TRBV12-3 or TRBV12-4, the J gene TRBJ2-3; TRBD2 might be the D (7 bases). This CDR3 has 14 amino acids. Trimming cost V 9 bases and J 6 bases, with 19 bases left between them. The CDR3 spells CASRGGRDPDTQYF. In nucleotides, the CDR3 is TGTGCCAGTCGCGGGGGCCGCGACCCGGATACGCAGTATTTT.

This clonotype has a count of ten or more. The J gene is TRBJ1-2, the V gene TRBV5-1; 10 bases are a match to TRBD1. Per germline, CDR1 SGHRS and CDR2 YFSETQ. This CDR3 is built from 14 residues. V trimming: 4 bases; J trimming: 4 bases; junction bases outside the gene matches: 4. The CDR3 DNA is TGCGCCAGCAGCACCGGACAGGGGGTCTATGGCTACACCTTC. Translating gives CASSTGQGVYGYTF.

This clonotype has a count of ten or more. The rearrangement joins TRBV10-3 to TRBJ2-5, with a weak D call TRBD1 (5 bases). This CDR3 is built from 13 residues. Germline V lookup: CDR1 ENHRY, CDR2 SYGVKD. V lost 2 bases and J lost 1, with 5 bases in between. CDR3 residues: CAISETGQETQYF. In DNA, the CDR3 is TGTGCCATCAGTGAGACAGGCCAAGAGACCCAGTACTTC.

This clonotype was counted at least ten times. The junction and the germline gene differ at one end; a read error may be behind it. The chain is built from TRBV28 and TRBJ2-1; 9 nucleotides match TRBD1. CDR1 and CDR2 (germline): MDHEN, SYDVKM. The CDR3 extends over 13 amino acids. The chain's CDR3 is CASNPKKDRGRLF. The CDR3 region has the DNA TGTGCCAGCAACCCAAAGAAGGACAGGGGACGTTTGTTC. Based on the CDR3 plus reference TRBV28 and TRBJ2-1, the full variable domain is DVKVTQSSRYLVKRTGEKVFLECVQDMDHENMFWYRQDPGLGLRLIYFSYDVKMKEKGDIPEGYSVSREKKERFSLILESASTNQTSMYLCASNPKKDRGRLFGPGTRLTVL.

The gene calls are TRBV20-1 and TRBJ2-1; 7 bases are shared with TRBD1. V trimming: 2 bases; J trimming: 6 bases; junction bases outside the gene matches: 4. The germline gives CDR1 DFQATT, CDR2 SNEGSKA (reference sequence). The length of the CDR3 is 13 residues. The CDR3 nucleotides are TGCAGTGCTAGACCCGGGACAGCCAATGAGCAGTTCTTC. It yields the protein CSARPGTANEQFF.

CDR3 loop: CAISESRQGSYEQYF. As DNA, the CDR3 is TGTGCCATCAGTGAGTCGAGACAGGGGTCCTACGAGCAGTACTTC. The chain employs TRBV10-3 and TRBJ2-7; the match to TRBD1 covers 8 bases. The CDR3 is 15 amino acids. V was clipped by 0 bases and J by 1 base; unmatched bases: 2. Germline CDR1 ENHRY, CDR2 SYGVKD.

The rearrangement uses TRBV3-1 and TRBJ2-7; D remains ambiguous. Trimming cost V 0 bases and J 6 bases, with 6 bases left between them. The V gene's germline CDR1 is LGHDT and CDR2 YNNKEL (reference sequence). CDR3 length: 12 amino acids. CDR3 protein: CASSQDIGEQYF. The CDR3 DNA reads as TGTGCCAGCAGCCAAGATATAGGCGAGCAGTACTTC.

At least ten counts were recorded for this clonotype. The V gene is TRBV2, the J gene TRBJ2-7; 7 positions match TRBD1. This CDR3 region has 14 residues. The germline CDR1 and CDR2 sequences are SNHLY and FYNNEI. The V and J ends lost 6 bases and 4 bases, in that order; junction bases with no gene match: 9. The CDR3: CASSQQGSPYEQYF. CDR3 nucleotides: TGTGCCAGCAGCCAACAGGGGTCCCCATACGAGCAGTACTTC.

DNA for the CDR3: TGCAGCGTTGAAGACGATTTTGGGATCACCGGGGAGCTGTTTTTT. It is translated as CSVEDDFGITGELFF. The rearrangement links TRBV29-1 to TRBJ2-2, with D uncertain. V lost 0 bases to trimming and J lost 4 bases, with 12 bases between them. The CDR3 is 15 amino acids. In germline, CDR1 is SQVTM, CDR2 ANQGSEA.

The table lists this clonotype with many counts. The J gene is TRBJ1-4, the V gene TRBV7-2; the match to TRBD1 covers 7 bases. This CDR3 has 14 amino acids. V shed 4 bases and J 10 bases; nucleotides not matched to a gene: 9. CDR1 SGHTA and CDR2 FQGNSA come from the germline V gene. This CDR3 is CASSSTGLKGKLFF. CDR3 DNA sequence: TGTGCCAGCAGCTCGACAGGGCTTAAAGGAAAACTGTTTTTT.

V gene TRBV6-1 combines with J gene TRBJ1-5, with TRBD1 matching over 7 bases. Germline V gene lookup returns CDR1 MNHNS and CDR2 SASEGT. V trimming: 7 bases; J trimming: 2 bases; junction bases outside the gene matches: 5. This CDR3 spans 14 amino acids. The CDR3 spells CASKEGAGNQPQHF. DNA for the CDR3: TGTGCCAGCAAAGAGGGGGCTGGCAATCAGCCCCAGCATTTT.

This clonotype has a count of ten or more. J is TRBJ2-3 and V is TRBV29-1; 8 bases map to TRBD1. The CDR3 runs to 14 residues. Germline V gene data show CDR1 as SQVTM and CDR2 as ANQGSEA. V trimming: 7 bases; J trimming: 5 bases; junction bases outside the gene matches: 11. The DNA of the CDR3 is TGCAGCGACGGAGGACAGGGAAGAGGAGATACGCAGTATTTT. Protein product: CSDGGQGRGDTQYF.

This clonotype has a count of ten or more. This chain links TRBV29-1 with TRBJ1-1, with a possible D match to TRBD1 (5 bases). There are 13 residues in the CDR3. V was trimmed by 7 bases and J by 3 bases, leaving 15 bases between them. Germline CDR1 and CDR2: SQVTM and ANQGSEA. As DNA, the CDR3 is TGCAGCGCTGGGACTGATACTTACACTGAAGCTTTCTTT. It encodes CSAGTDTYTEAFF.